This TCR beta chain was recorded in a study of blood T cell repertoires in COVID-19. Across the whole study: Specimens from acute and convalescent COVID-19 originated in the United States, Italy and Spain.

Germline V CDR1 and CDR2: SEHNR, FQNEAQ (reference sequence). This CDR3 comprises 15 residues. Between the trimmed V and J ends, which lost 0 bases and 5 bases, there was a span of 10 bases. This clone showed up just once. Clones were read by immunoSEQ multiplex PCR, and TCRdb kept only the in-frame ones, dropping some. The data show 120,000 to 150,000 clones, with 70% to 90% seen just once and roughly 2.9% held by the top ten. The J gene is TRBJ1-4, the V gene TRBV7-9; D is undetermined. The origin of this receptor is a middle-aged woman with active or convalescent COVID-19. Sequences were obtained from peripheral blood. CDR3: CASSLARNLNEKLFF. In nucleotides, the CDR3 is TGTGCCAGCAGCTTAGCGCGAAACCTAAATGAAAAACTGTTTTTT.